The following is a TCR beta chain sequence with its context. Sequencing targeted expressed TCRB transcripts, as all isolated RNA had been reverse transcribed. Measured with immunoSEQ multiplex PCR; TCRdb has only the in-frame clones, and not every one. This sample carries fewer than 350,000 clones, about 18% of them seen once, and the ten largest clones take about 0.045%. This sample stems from a study of beta chain features in type 1 diabetes. Each of the CD4+ naive, central memory, regulatory and stem cell-like memory populations was sorted via CD45RO/CCR7/CD25/CD127/CD95/CD27. CDR3 length equals 15 residues. Trimming took off 4 bases at V and 5 bases at J, with 19 bases between the two ends. Germline V gene data show CDR1 as SGHRS and CDR2 as YFSETQ.

The sample comprised naive CD4+ T cells from blood. The V call is TRBV5-1, the J call TRBJ2-7; D possibly corresponds to TRBD2 (7 bases). This TCR derives from a young woman in good health. The CDR3 protein is CASSPIAGAQDEQYF. Written as DNA, the CDR3 is TGCGCCAGCAGCCCAATCGCGGGGGCTCAGGACGAGCAGTACTTC.